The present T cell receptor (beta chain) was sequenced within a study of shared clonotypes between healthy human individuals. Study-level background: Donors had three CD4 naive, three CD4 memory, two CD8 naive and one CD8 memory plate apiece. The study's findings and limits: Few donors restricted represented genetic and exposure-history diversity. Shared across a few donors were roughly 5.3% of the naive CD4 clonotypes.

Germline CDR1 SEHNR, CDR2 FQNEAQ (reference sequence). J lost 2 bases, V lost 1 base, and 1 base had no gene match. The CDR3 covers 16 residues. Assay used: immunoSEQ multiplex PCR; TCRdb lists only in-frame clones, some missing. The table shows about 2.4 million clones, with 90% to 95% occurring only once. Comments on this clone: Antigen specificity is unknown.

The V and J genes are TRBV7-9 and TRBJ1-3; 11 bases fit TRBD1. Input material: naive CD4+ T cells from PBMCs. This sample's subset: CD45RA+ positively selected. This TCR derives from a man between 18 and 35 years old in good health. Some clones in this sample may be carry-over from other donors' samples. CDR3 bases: TGTGCCAGCAGCTTAGGGACAGGGGGCGCTGGAAACACCATATATTTT. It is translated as CASSLGTGGAGNTIYF. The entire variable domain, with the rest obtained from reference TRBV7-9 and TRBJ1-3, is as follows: DTGVSQNPRHKITKRGQNVTFRCDPISEHNRLYWYRQTLGQGPEFLTYFQNEAQLEKSRLLSDRFSAERPKGSFSTLEIQRTEQGDSAMYLCASSLGTGGAGNTIYFGEGSWLTVV.